Shown below are 2 T cell receptor beta chains from a single sample sequenced in a study of shared clonotypes between healthy human individuals (TCRdb year 2020). Library preparation used the immunoSEQ multiplex PCR assay. TCRdb mirrors the immuneACCESS table, restricted to in-frame sequences. Some clones are absent from its copies; in checked studies, under half trace to an unresolved V gene, and the reason for the others is unknown. For this sample the table gives around 720,000 clones, of which roughly 73% were detected only once. 1.5% to 2% of the sample is taken by the ten largest. Sequencing used memory CD4+ T cells sorted from blood. According to the study, the label for this sample's cell subset or site signals: CD45RA-negative fraction. Every receptor here comes from a woman in her twenties or thirties in good health.

In its sample, this clone was seen many times. The genes are TRBV7-9 and TRBJ2-7; perhaps TRBD2 as D (6 bases). CDR1 is SEHNR, CDR2 FQNEAQ, per germline (reference sequence). Trimming pared 5 bases from V and 4 bases from J, leaving 18 bases between. The CDR3 runs 15 residues. CDR3 in amino acids: CASSPGDGGFYEQYF. CDR3 DNA: TGTGCCAGCAGCCCGGGGGACGGGGGATTTTACGAGCAGTACTTC.

The rearrangement joins TRBV5-1 to TRBJ2-2; no firm D call. CDR3 size: 13 residues. Trimming took off 1 base at V and 5 bases at J, with 6 bases between the two ends. Germline lookup yields CDR1 SGHRS and CDR2 YFSETQ. In DNA form, the CDR3 reads TGCGCCAGCAGCTTGTTCCAGACCGGGGAGCTGTTTTTT. As protein: CASSLFQTGELFF.